The sequence of this T cell receptor beta chain was determined in a study of blood T cell repertoires in COVID-19. Study-wide context: Both acute and convalescent COVID-19 samples were obtained from the United States, Italy and Spain.

This clone was detected once. Repertoires were generated with immunoSEQ multiplex PCR, while TCRdb's copy carries only in-frame clones and drops some. The sample carries about 140,000 clones, roughly 80% recorded once. Trimming shortened V by 4 bases and J by 2 bases, and 5 bases separated the two germline ends. This CDR3 is built from 11 residues. Germline loops: CDR1 DFQATT, CDR2 SNEGSKA (reference sequence). This sequence originates from a human donor in a cohort sampled during active COVID-19. Sequencing was carried out using peripheral blood. This chain links TRBV20-1 with TRBJ1-2; D is undetermined. CDR3 sequence: CSATGNYGYTF. As DNA, the CDR3 is TGCAGTGCTACGGGGAACTATGGCTACACCTTC.